The source of this T cell receptor (beta chain) is a study of identical twins. Study-level points and caveats: Insertion counts were lower in abundant cord blood beta clonotypes, a trend that memory repertoires did not show.

V was shortened by 2 bases and J by 1 base, with 5 bases between the two germline ends. Germline lookup yields CDR1 MNHEY and CDR2 SVGAGI. The CDR3 sequence is 13 residues long. TCRdb itself ran the 5' RACE reads through MiXCR, one entry per CDR3 protein. The data show hundreds of thousands of distinct CDR3 sequences, 5.5% to 7% seen once. This clonotype was detected a few times. Antigen: not known. These data were likewise used in another study, on yellow fever vaccine responses in identical twins. This second study says: As reported, the vaccine T cell response of twins seemed partly convergent and partly personalized.

The sequence was collected from a woman aged 18 to 35 in good health. Sequenced input: memory (CD45RO+) T cells sorted from blood. The chain uses TRBV6-5 and TRBJ1-1; D remains ambiguous. The CDR3: CASSYRRNTEAFF. As DNA, the CDR3 is TGTGCCAGCAGTTACAGAAGGAACACTGAAGCTTTCTTT.